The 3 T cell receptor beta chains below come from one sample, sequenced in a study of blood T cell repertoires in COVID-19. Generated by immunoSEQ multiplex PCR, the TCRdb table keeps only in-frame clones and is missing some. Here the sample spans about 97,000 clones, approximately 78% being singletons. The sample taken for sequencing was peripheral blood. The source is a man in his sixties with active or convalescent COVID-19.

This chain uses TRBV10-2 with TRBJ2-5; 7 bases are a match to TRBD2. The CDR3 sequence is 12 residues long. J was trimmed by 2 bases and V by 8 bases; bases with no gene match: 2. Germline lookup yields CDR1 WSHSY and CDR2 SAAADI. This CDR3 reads CASGTTQETQYF. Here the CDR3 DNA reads TGCGCCAGCGGGACTACACAAGAGACCCAGTACTTC.

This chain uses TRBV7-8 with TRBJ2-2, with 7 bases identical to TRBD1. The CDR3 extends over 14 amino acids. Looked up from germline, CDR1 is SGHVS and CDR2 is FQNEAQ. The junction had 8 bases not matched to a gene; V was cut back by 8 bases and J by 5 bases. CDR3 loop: CASRRQGRTGELFF. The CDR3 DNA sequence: TGTGCCAGCCGGCGACAGGGTCGAACCGGGGAGCTGTTTTTT.

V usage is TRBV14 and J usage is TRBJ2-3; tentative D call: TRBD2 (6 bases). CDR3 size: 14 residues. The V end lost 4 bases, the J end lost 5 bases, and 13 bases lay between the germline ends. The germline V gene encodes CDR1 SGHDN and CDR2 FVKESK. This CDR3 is CASSRRGTGDTQYF. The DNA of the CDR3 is TGTGCCAGCAGCCGCAGAGGGACTGGAGATACGCAGTATTTT. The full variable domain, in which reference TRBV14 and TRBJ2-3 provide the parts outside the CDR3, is EAGVTQFPSHSVIEKGQTVTLRCDPISGHDNLYWYRRVMGKEIKFLLHFVKESKQDESGMPNNRFLAERTGGTYSTLKVQPAELEDSGVYFCASSRRGTGDTQYFGPGTRLTVL.